The source of this T cell receptor (beta chain) is a study of monozygotic twins with inflammatory bowel disease. The study's findings and limits: Patients with IBD had less TCRbeta diversity (inverse Simpson) than their healthy co-twins.

Worth noting for this clonotype: As yet, its antigen is unknown.

CDR1 and CDR2 from the germline V gene are SGHKS and YYEKEE (reference sequence). The length of the CDR3 is 14 residues. TCRdb reprocessed the 5' RACE reads, with one entry per CDR3 protein and no DNA. Across a few hundred thousand distinct CDR3 sequences, the top ten clones capture 1.5% to 2% of the sample. The sequence derives from a human donor with ulcerative colitis or Crohn's disease, or a healthy co-twin of an affected twin (not recorded which). The sample was blood. The chain carries TRBV5-5 and TRBJ1-1; the D call of TRBD1 rests on TCRdb alone, since no DNA is present to check it. The CDR3 region is CASSSLQGYTEAFF.